These T cell receptor beta chains were read from a single sample in a study of cytomegalovirus exposure and HLA in healthy donors. Using immunoSEQ multiplex PCR, the repertoire was profiled, and TCRdb retains in-frame clones only, with some absent. The sample carries 130,000 to 150,000 clones, 78% recorded once. What was sequenced was PBMCs. The receptors were gathered from a female donor in good health and CMV-seronegative. CDR3s include the opening cysteine and the closing phenylalanine or tryptophan. Fields, in order: V gene, D gene, clone size, J gene, CDR3 DNA, CDR3 protein. The D gene is left open where the match is weak. The size field is filled for only some rows; it gives once, few, many or a size class.

v_gene: TRBV5-1; d_gene: NA; abundance: NA; j_gene: TRBJ2-7; CDR3nt: TGCGCCAGCAGCTTCAGTCAGGGGACCTTAGGCGAGCAGTACTTC; CDR3aa: CASSFSQGTLGEQYF
v_gene: TRBV6-5; d_gene: NA; abundance: NA; j_gene: TRBJ1-2; CDR3nt: TGTGCCAGCAGTTACAAAAGCTATGGCTATGGCTACACCTTC; CDR3aa: CASSYKSYGYGYTF
v_gene: TRBV7-9; d_gene: NA; abundance: NA; j_gene: TRBJ1-1; CDR3nt: TGTTCCAGCAGCTCGCAGGGGAACACTGAAGCTTTCTTT; CDR3aa: CSSSSQGNTEAFF
v_gene: TRBV30; d_gene: NA; abundance: few; j_gene: TRBJ1-5; CDR3nt: TGTGCCTGGAGTACGGGACTTAATCAGCCCCAGCATTTT; CDR3aa: CAWSTGLNQPQHF
v_gene: TRBV14; d_gene: TRBD2; abundance: NA; j_gene: TRBJ2-1; CDR3nt: TGTGCCAGCAGCCAAGACCGACTAGCGGGAGCGCGGAATGAGCAGTTCTTC; CDR3aa: CASSQDRLAGARNEQFF
v_gene: TRBV29-1; d_gene: TRBD1; abundance: NA; j_gene: TRBJ2-3; CDR3nt: TGCAGCGGGGGGACAGGGGGGGCCGATACGCAGTATTTT; CDR3aa: CSGGTGGADTQYF
v_gene: TRBV27; d_gene: TRBD2; abundance: once; j_gene: TRBJ2-5; CDR3nt: TGTGCCAGCAGTTTAGGGGGACCGGGAGGAGAGACCCAGTACTTC; CDR3aa: CASSLGGPGGETQYF
v_gene: TRBV30; d_gene: NA; abundance: NA; j_gene: TRBJ1-2; CDR3nt: TGTGCCTGGTTCCGGGCCCGGCGTGACTACCCCTTC; CDR3aa: CAWFRARRDYPF
v_gene: TRBV30; d_gene: NA; abundance: few; j_gene: TRBJ1-1; CDR3nt: TGTGCCGGGGGCGGCAGGCTGAGGGACACTGAAGCTTTCTTT; CDR3aa: CAGGGRLRDTEAFF
v_gene: TRBV7-2; d_gene: TRBD2; abundance: NA; j_gene: TRBJ2-7; CDR3nt: TGTGCCAGCAGCCACAGGACTAGCGGGGGTTACGAGCAGTACTTC; CDR3aa: CASSHRTSGGYEQYF
v_gene: TRBV5-1; d_gene: NA; abundance: NA; j_gene: TRBJ2-5; CDR3nt: TGCGCCAGCAGCTTGAGACAAGTATTAGGGACCCAGTACTTC; CDR3aa: CASSLRQVLGTQYF
v_gene: TRBV29-1; d_gene: NA; abundance: NA; j_gene: TRBJ2-1; CDR3nt: TGCAGCGTTGTGGGCGGGTCGTCCTACAATGAGCAGTTCTTC; CDR3aa: CSVVGGSSYNEQFF
v_gene: TRBV27; d_gene: NA; abundance: NA; j_gene: TRBJ1-1; CDR3nt: TGTGCCAGCAGTTTAGCAGGGAAGACTGAAGCTTTCTTT; CDR3aa: CASSLAGKTEAFF
v_gene: TRBV5-1; d_gene: NA; abundance: NA; j_gene: TRBJ2-7; CDR3nt: TGCGCCAGCAGCTTAAAGCGGGCCTTCTCCTACGAGCAGTACTTC; CDR3aa: CASSLKRAFSYEQYF
v_gene: TRBV28; d_gene: TRBD1; abundance: NA; j_gene: TRBJ2-2; CDR3nt: TGTGCCAGCAGTTTTGGACAGGGGGCGGCCGGGGAGCTGTTTTTT; CDR3aa: CASSFGQGAAGELFF
v_gene: TRBV7-9; d_gene: NA; abundance: NA; j_gene: TRBJ1-4; CDR3nt: TGTGCCAGCAGCTATAGATTGGACTCGGGCAGGAATGAAAAACTGTTTTTT; CDR3aa: CASSYRLDSGRNEKLFF
v_gene: TRBV27; d_gene: TRBD2; abundance: NA; j_gene: TRBJ2-1; CDR3nt: TGTGCCAGCACCTGGGGGGGAAGCTCCTACAATGAGCAGTTCTTC; CDR3aa: CASTWGGSSYNEQFF
v_gene: TRBV14; d_gene: NA; abundance: NA; j_gene: TRBJ1-1; CDR3nt: TGTGCCAGCAGCCAACTCTATGCCCAGGCACAAGCTTTCTTT; CDR3aa: CASSQLYAQAQAFF
v_gene: TRBV29-1; d_gene: NA; abundance: NA; j_gene: TRBJ2-7; CDR3nt: TGCAGCGTCGGACTGGACTCCTACGAGCAGTACTTC; CDR3aa: CSVGLDSYEQYF
v_gene: TRBV30; d_gene: NA; abundance: NA; j_gene: TRBJ1-2; CDR3nt: TGTGCCTGGAGTGCGGCTAGCTCCTCCGTCTTTAACTATGGCTACACCTTC; CDR3aa: CAWSAASSSVFNYGYTF
v_gene: TRBV9; d_gene: NA; abundance: NA; j_gene: TRBJ2-3; CDR3nt: TGTGCCAGCAGCTACGGCGGGGGCCGAGATACGCAGTATTTT; CDR3aa: CASSYGGGRDTQYF
v_gene: TRBV28; d_gene: TRBD1; abundance: NA; j_gene: TRBJ1-1; CDR3nt: TGTGCCAGCCTACAGGGGACCCAGAACACTGAAGCTTTCTTT; CDR3aa: CASLQGTQNTEAFF
v_gene: TRBV6-6; d_gene: NA; abundance: once; j_gene: TRBJ1-2; CDR3nt: TGTGCCAGCAAGGCAGCAGGCCTCTACACCTTC; CDR3aa: CASKAAGLYTF
v_gene: TRBV27; d_gene: TRBD2; abundance: NA; j_gene: TRBJ2-1; CDR3nt: TGTGCCAGCAGCTCGGCGGTAGCGGGGGCCTCATTCTACAATGAGCAGTTCTTC; CDR3aa: CASSSAVAGASFYNEQFF
v_gene: TRBV7-2; d_gene: TRBD1; abundance: NA; j_gene: TRBJ2-7; CDR3nt: TGTGCCAGCAGCAAAACACAGGGGCTCGGCTACGAGCAGTACTTC; CDR3aa: CASSKTQGLGYEQYF
v_gene: TRBV2; d_gene: NA; abundance: NA; j_gene: TRBJ1-2; CDR3nt: TGTGCCAGCAAGGTCCCATCAGGTGACTACACCTTC; CDR3aa: CASKVPSGDYTF
v_gene: TRBV29-1; d_gene: NA; abundance: once; j_gene: TRBJ1-2; CDR3nt: TGCAGCGTTGAAGCAACCCCCGGGTTATTTTATGGCTACACCTTC; CDR3aa: CSVEATPGLFYGYTF
v_gene: TRBV28; d_gene: TRBD1; abundance: few; j_gene: TRBJ2-7; CDR3nt: TGTGCCAGCAGTCGGGGACAGGGAATAAGGGAGCAGTACTTC; CDR3aa: CASSRGQGIREQYF